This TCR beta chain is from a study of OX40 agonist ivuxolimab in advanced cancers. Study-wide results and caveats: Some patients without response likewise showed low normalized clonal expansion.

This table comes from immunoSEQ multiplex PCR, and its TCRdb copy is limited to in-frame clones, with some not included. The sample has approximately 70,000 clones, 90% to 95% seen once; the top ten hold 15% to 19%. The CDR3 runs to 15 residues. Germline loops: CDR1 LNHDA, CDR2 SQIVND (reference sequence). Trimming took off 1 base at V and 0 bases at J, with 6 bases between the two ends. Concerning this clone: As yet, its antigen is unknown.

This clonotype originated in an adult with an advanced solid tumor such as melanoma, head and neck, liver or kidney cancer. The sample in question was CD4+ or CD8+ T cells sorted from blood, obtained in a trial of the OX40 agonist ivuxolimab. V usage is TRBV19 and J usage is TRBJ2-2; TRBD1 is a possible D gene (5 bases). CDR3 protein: CASSIGGPNTGELFF. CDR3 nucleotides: TGTGCCAGTAGTATAGGGGGCCCGAACACCGGGGAGCTGTTTTTT.